The next 14 T cell receptor beta chains were all read from a single sample in a study of CD4 and CD8 cells across lung adenocarcinoma regions listed by TCRdb under 2018. The library relied on PCR. Sequencing was performed on a HiSeq X Ten. TCRdb redid the processing of the public reads, applying fastp at Q25 and MiXCR, and retained in-frame beta chains. Every distinct CDR3 protein forms one entry, paired with its most common genes and DNA. The sample table holds tens of thousands of distinct CDR3 sequences, of which approximately 49% were seen once. The top ten clonotypes cover roughly a quarter of the sample. The sequenced sample consisted of CD8+ T cells from the center of a lung tumor. The cell subset or site label corresponds to: tumor center region. These receptors were taken from a female donor with lung adenocarcinoma. The CD4 and CD8 labels of this study may be unreliable.

V is TRBV5-1 and J is TRBJ1-2; TRBD1 is a possible D gene (5 bases). Germline V lookup: CDR1 SGHRS, CDR2 YFSETQ. V was trimmed by 4 bases and J by 7 bases, leaving 17 bases between them. The length of the CDR3 is 14 residues. CDR3 coding DNA: TGCGCCAGCAGCCCCGGGGGGACGGAGCCTGGCTACACCTTC. Translated: CASSPGGTEPGYTF. Variable domain in full (rest from reference TRBV5-1 and TRBJ1-2): KAGVTQTPRYLIKTRGQQVTLSCSPISGHRSVSWYQQTPGQGLQFLFEYFSETQRNKGNFPGRFSGRQFSNSRSEMNVSTLELGDSALYLCASSPGGTEPGYTFGSGTRLTVV.

The CDR3 DNA reads TGTGCCAGCAGCGTAGCTTCGGAGGGGCCCACAGATACGCAGTATTTT. This encodes CASSVASEGPTDTQYF. The rearrangement joins TRBV9 to TRBJ2-3; the D gene is possibly TRBD2 (6 bases). This CDR3 comprises 16 residues. V lost 0 bases and J lost 2, with 13 bases in between. Germline CDR1 SGDLS, CDR2 YYNGEE.

The V and J genes are TRBV11-3 and TRBJ2-1; a weak D match, TRBD2 (5 bases). The CDR3 length is 15 residues. V lost 3 bases and J lost 6, with 15 bases in between. CDR1 SGHNT and CDR2 YENEEA come from the germline V gene. The CDR3 region has the DNA TGTGCCAGCAGCTTCGCCCCCTCAGCGGTCAATGAGCAGTTCTTC. Translating gives CASSFAPSAVNEQFF.

This clonotype was counted between two and nine times. A single base separates this from a much larger clone, so it may be a read error. The gene calls are TRBV10-2 and TRBJ2-1; D not resolved. The length of the CDR3 is 14 residues. Trimming removed 0 bases at V and 10 bases at J, with 13 bases between. Germline V CDR1 and CDR2: WSHSY, SAAADI. CDR3 amino acids: CASSESSMVHEQFF. CDR3 DNA sequence: TGCGCCAGCAGTGAGTCGAGCATGGTCCACGAGCAGTTCTTC.

This clonotype rates as medium-sized. The rearrangement uses TRBV6-5 and TRBJ2-1, with D uncertain. The germline CDR1 and CDR2 sequences are MNHEY and SVGAGI. This CDR3 has 15 residues. Trimming took 7 bases from V and 0 from J, leaving 13 bases between them. CDR3 in amino acids: CASNSPPSSYNEQFF. The CDR3 region has the DNA TGTGCCAGCAATAGCCCACCCAGCTCCTACAATGAGCAGTTCTTC.

V and J are TRBV6-5 and TRBJ2-5; 11 bases are a match to TRBD2. Losses at the gene ends were 2 bases for V and 11 bases for J; bases not matched to a gene: 10. This CDR3 contains 15 residues. The germline gives CDR1 MNHEY, CDR2 SVGAGI. The DNA for the CDR3 is TGTGCCAGCAGTTACGAACTAGCGGGAGTCTCCCAGCAGTACTTC. The encoded protein is CASSYELAGVSQQYF.

Judged by abundance, this clonotype is medium-sized (0.01 to 0.1%). The rearrangement uses TRBV6-1 and TRBJ2-1, with D unclear. The DNA end favors TRBJ2-7, so the J call may be wrong. The CDR3 has 13 amino acids. Germline V gives CDR1 MNHNS, CDR2 SASEGT. The CDR3 sequence is CASRATGTYEQYV. In DNA, the CDR3 is TGTGCCAGCAGGGCGACGGGTACCTACGAGCAGTACGTC.

This sequence joins TRBV6-1 and TRBJ2-1; 10 bases align to TRBD1. Germline trimming cut 1 base from V and 7 bases from J; bases unmatched to any gene: 4. CDR1 and CDR2 from the germline V gene are MNHNS and SASEGT. The length of the CDR3 is 15 residues. This chain's CDR3 is CASSEETGGLNEQFF. Written as DNA, the CDR3 is TGTGCCAGCAGTGAAGAGACAGGGGGCTTGAATGAGCAGTTCTTC.

In nucleotides, the CDR3 is TGTGCCAGCAGTCCCGACCCGTTAGCGGGAGGATACTACAATGAGCAGTTCTTC. Protein sequence: CASSPDPLAGGYYNEQFF. The chain joins TRBV6-1 to TRBJ2-1; TRBD2 agrees at 10 bases. In germline, CDR1 is MNHNS, CDR2 SASEGT. This CDR3 has 18 residues. V lost 5 bases and J lost 3; bases outside the gene matches: 13.

This clonotype showed up many times. The chain couples TRBV25-1 to TRBJ2-1; TRBD2 matches 10 bases. Germline lookup yields CDR1 MGHDK and CDR2 SYGVNS. Losses at the gene ends were 6 bases for V and 10 bases for J; bases not matched to a gene: 9. The CDR3 contains 14 residues. DNA of the CDR3: TGTGCCAGCAGAAACCTAGCGGGAGTGGGGGAGCAGTTCTTC. It codes for CASRNLAGVGEQFF.

This clonotype came up many times. The V gene is TRBV7-6, the J gene TRBJ1-2; D is unclear. Trimming removed 5 bases from V and 8 bases from J, with 15 bases in between. The germline V gene encodes CDR1 SGHVS and CDR2 FNYEAQ. The CDR3 is 13 residues long. The CDR3 is CASSNQPLGGYTF. CDR3 in DNA: TGTGCCAGCAGCAACCAGCCTTTAGGGGGCTACACCTTC.

This clonotype has at least ten counts. This chain links TRBV27 with TRBJ2-5; 11 bases match TRBD1. The J call could be wrong; TRBJ2-7 is a better fit for the DNA end. This CDR3 comprises 14 residues. In germline, CDR1 is MNHEY, CDR2 SMNVEV (reference sequence). In DNA, the CDR3 is TGTGCCAGCGGCCGGGGACAGGGGGCCTACGAGCAGTACTTC. Translating it yields CASGRGQGAYEQYF.

This clonotype has more than one count but fewer than ten. A junction end diverges from the germline sequence, so it may reflect a read error. The V call is TRBV18, the J call TRBJ1-5; TRBD1 is a possible D gene (6 bases). Germline lookup yields CDR1 KGHSH and CDR2 LQKENI. CDR3 length: 18 residues. This CDR3 reads CAVHHTALPGAQGPTSAF. DNA for the CDR3: TGTGCAGTTCACCACACGGCACTTCCGGGGGCCCAGGGACCCACTTCTGCATTT.

The chain couples TRBV10-1 to TRBJ2-1; D may be TRBD1 (6 bases). V lost 4 bases to trimming and J lost 7 bases, with 20 bases between them. The germline V gene has CDR1 WNHNN and CDR2 SYGVQD (reference sequence). CDR3 length: 16 residues. The CDR3 loop reads CASSGTVDQGPNEQFF. CDR3 in DNA: TGCGCCAGCAGTGGGACAGTCGATCAAGGGCCTAATGAGCAGTTCTTC.